The text below deals with one TCR beta chain. This sample was taken from a study of OX40 agonist ivuxolimab in advanced cancers. As for the study in general: Patients received intravenous ivuxolimab every 2 weeks at 0.01 to 10 mg/kg.

Profiling relied on immunoSEQ multiplex PCR, and the TCRdb table lists in-frame clones only, not all of them. The repertoire holds roughly 59,000 clones, 81% seen once, with around 1% in the top ten. The J segment lost 7 bases and the V segment lost 3 bases, leaving 12 bases of the junction unmatched. This CDR3 contains 16 residues. Germline loops: CDR1 SGHNT, CDR2 YYREEE (reference sequence). The sequencing here drew on CD4+ or CD8+ T cells sorted from blood, taken in a trial of the OX40 agonist ivuxolimab. The clonotype was recovered from an adult with an advanced solid tumor such as melanoma, head and neck, liver or kidney cancer. The V and J genes are TRBV5-4 and TRBJ2-1; 8 nucleotides agree with TRBD2. As DNA, the CDR3 is TGTGCCAGCAGCTACGGGGGGGCAGGGGCCGGGAATGAGCAGTTCTTC. It specifies CASSYGGAGAGNEQFF.